A selection of T cell receptor beta chains follows, all from one sample in a study of CD8 T cells in Susac syndrome. TCRdb redid the calling of the immunoSEQ multiplex PCR reads with MiXCR, one entry per CDR3 protein. The data contain about 180,000 distinct CDR3 sequences, roughly 92% of them singletons. Sequencing was done on a sample of CD4+ T cells from PBMCs. The receptor set was obtained from a human donor with multiple sclerosis. CDR3s include the opening cysteine and the closing phenylalanine or tryptophan. Each record gives: V gene, J gene, CDR3 protein.

V gene: TRBV6-2/TRBV6-3; J gene: TRBJ2-3; CDR3 protein: CASSYSSDTQYF
V gene: TRBV12-2; J gene: TRBJ2-7; CDR3 protein: CASRLIRDRGYEQYF
V gene: TRBV21-1; J gene: TRBJ1-4; CDR3 protein: CASSKEGGFVEKLFF
V gene: TRBV18; J gene: TRBJ2-3; CDR3 protein: CASSPPGSWGDTQYF
V gene: TRBV5-4; J gene: TRBJ2-7; CDR3 protein: CASSLSGGVPPYEQYF
V gene: TRBV20-1; J gene: TRBJ1-1; CDR3 protein: CSARTGNTEAFF
V gene: TRBV3-1; J gene: TRBJ2-3; CDR3 protein: CASSQQGGIQDTQYF
V gene: TRBV5-1; J gene: TRBJ2-5; CDR3 protein: CASSLGRPQETQYF
V gene: TRBV2; J gene: TRBJ1-1; CDR3 protein: CASSVQGMAEAFF
V gene: TRBV29-1; J gene: TRBJ1-1; CDR3 protein: CSAGGQLNTEAFF
V gene: TRBV2; J gene: TRBJ2-5; CDR3 protein: CASSEGNGVGQETQYF
V gene: TRBV20-1; J gene: TRBJ2-5; CDR3 protein: CSASERTIQETQYF
V gene: TRBV5-1; J gene: TRBJ2-2; CDR3 protein: CASSPLDGDTGELFF
V gene: TRBV9; J gene: TRBJ2-3; CDR3 protein: CASSVGVRDRTQYF
V gene: TRBV2; J gene: TRBJ2-2; CDR3 protein: CASSETGANTGELFF
V gene: TRBV6-2/TRBV6-3; J gene: TRBJ2-2; CDR3 protein: CASSTGLGDTGELFF
V gene: TRBV12-3/TRBV12-4; J gene: TRBJ1-5; CDR3 protein: CASTTGQGNQPQHF
V gene: TRBV7-3; J gene: TRBJ2-2; CDR3 protein: CASSPDRGDTGELFF
V gene: TRBV2; J gene: TRBJ1-1; CDR3 protein: CASSQSDRRNTEAFF